This T cell receptor beta chain stems from a study of blood T cell repertoires in COVID-19. TCRdb's copy holds only in-frame clones and misses some; the assay was immunoSEQ multiplex PCR. This table has 200,000 to 300,000 clones, roughly 91% appearing once. CDR1 is SGHRS, CDR2 YFSETQ, per germline. Trimming removed 3 bases at V and 0 bases at J, with 9 bases between. The CDR3 covers 14 residues. The sample was PBMCs or T cells enriched from blood (not recorded which). This sequence was found in a woman between 25 and 40 years old with acute COVID-19. The chain has TRBV5-1 and TRBJ1-1, with a possible D match to TRBD1 (6 bases). The CDR3 nucleotides are TGCGCCAGCAGCTGGCAGGGGCTGAACACTGAAGCTTTCTTT. Translating gives CASSWQGLNTEAFF. Full variable domain (rest looked up from reference TRBV5-1 and TRBJ1-1): KAGVTQTPRYLIKTRGQQVTLSCSPISGHRSVSWYQQTPGQGLQFLFEYFSETQRNKGNFPGRFSGRQFSNSRSEMNVSTLELGDSALYLCASSWQGLNTEAFFGQGTRLTVV.